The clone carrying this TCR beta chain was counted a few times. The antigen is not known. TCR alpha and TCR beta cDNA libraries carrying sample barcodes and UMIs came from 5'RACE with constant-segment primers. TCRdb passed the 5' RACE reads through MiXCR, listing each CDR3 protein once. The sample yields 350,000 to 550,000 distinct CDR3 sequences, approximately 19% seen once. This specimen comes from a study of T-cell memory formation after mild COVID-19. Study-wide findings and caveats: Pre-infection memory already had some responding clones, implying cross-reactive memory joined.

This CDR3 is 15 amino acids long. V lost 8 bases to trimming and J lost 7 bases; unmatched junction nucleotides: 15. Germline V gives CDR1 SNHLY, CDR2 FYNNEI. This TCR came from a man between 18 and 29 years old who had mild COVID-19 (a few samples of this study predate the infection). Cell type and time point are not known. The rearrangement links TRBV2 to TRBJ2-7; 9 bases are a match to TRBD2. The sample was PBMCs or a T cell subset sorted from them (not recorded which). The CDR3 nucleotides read TGTGCCAGCGCAGAGCGGGGGGACCCACCCAGAGAGCAGTACGTC. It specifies CASAERGDPPREQYV.